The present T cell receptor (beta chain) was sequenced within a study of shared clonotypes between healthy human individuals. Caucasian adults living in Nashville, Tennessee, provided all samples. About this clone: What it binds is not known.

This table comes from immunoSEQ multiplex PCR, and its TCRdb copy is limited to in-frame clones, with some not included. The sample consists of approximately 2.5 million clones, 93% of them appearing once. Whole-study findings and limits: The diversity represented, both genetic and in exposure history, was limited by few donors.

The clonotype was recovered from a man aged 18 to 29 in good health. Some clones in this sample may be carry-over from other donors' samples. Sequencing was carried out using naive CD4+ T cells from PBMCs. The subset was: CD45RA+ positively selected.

CDR3 region: CASSLRTGSNEQYF. CDR3 DNA sequence: TGTGCCAGCAGCCTCAGGACAGGATCCAACGAGCAGTACTTC. The V call is TRBV7-2, the J call TRBJ2-7, with 7 bases aligning to TRBD1. This CDR3 has 14 residues. Germline trimming cut 5 bases from V and 5 bases from J; bases unmatched to any gene: 9. Germline CDR1 is SGHTA and CDR2 is FQGNSA.